This section outlines one T cell receptor beta chain sequence together with its context. The antigen is not known. Method: immunoSEQ multiplex PCR; TCRdb's copy keeps in-frame clones and lacks some. The sample shows 35,000 or so clones, over 70% of them seen only once. The data were taken from a study of CD4 T cells in relation to SARS-CoV-2 and coronaviruses. The sequenced sample was memory CD4+ T cells from PBMCs, cultured in vitro. The receptor was derived from an adult with COVID-19.

CDR3 nucleotide sequence: TGTGCCAGCAGTGAAGGGTTGACAGCGAATGTGGAGACCCAGTACTTC. Amino acids: CASSEGLTANVETQYF. This chain uses TRBV6-1 with TRBJ2-5, with TRBD1 as a possible D gene (5 bases). Germline values: CDR1 MNHNS, CDR2 SASEGT. V lost 1 base and J 5 bases, leaving 17 bases between the germline ends. CDR3 size: 16 residues.